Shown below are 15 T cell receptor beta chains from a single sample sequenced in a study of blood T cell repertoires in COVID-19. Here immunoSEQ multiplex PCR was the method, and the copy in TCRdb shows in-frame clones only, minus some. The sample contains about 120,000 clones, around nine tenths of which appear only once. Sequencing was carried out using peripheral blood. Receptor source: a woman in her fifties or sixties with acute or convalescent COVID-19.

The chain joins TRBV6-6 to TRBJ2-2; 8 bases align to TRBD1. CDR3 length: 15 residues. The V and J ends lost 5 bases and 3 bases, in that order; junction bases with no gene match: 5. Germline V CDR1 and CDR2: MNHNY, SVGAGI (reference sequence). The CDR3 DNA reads TGTGCCAGCAGTCGGACAGGGACGGACACCGGGGAGCTGTTTTTT. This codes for CASSRTGTDTGELFF.

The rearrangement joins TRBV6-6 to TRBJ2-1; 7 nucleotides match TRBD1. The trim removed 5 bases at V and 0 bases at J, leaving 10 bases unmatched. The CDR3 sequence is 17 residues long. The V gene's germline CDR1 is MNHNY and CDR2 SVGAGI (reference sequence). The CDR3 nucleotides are TGTGCCAGCAGTCGAGCGGACAGGCCCTCCTCCTACAATGAGCAGTTCTTC. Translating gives CASSRADRPSSYNEQFF.

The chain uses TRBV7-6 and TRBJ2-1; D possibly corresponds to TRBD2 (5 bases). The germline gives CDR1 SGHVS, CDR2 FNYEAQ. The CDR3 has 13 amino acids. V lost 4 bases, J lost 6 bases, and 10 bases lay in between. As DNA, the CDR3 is TGTGCCAGCAGCTACCTAGGGAGCAATGAGCAGTTCTTC. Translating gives CASSYLGSNEQFF.

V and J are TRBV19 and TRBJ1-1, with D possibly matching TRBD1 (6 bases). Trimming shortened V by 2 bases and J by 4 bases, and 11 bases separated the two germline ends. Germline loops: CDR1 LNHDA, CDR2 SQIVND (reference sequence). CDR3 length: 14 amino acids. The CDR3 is CASSIYRAGTEAFF. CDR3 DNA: TGTGCCAGTAGTATATACAGGGCCGGCACTGAAGCTTTCTTT.

CDR3: CASSEVRGINTEAFF. Here the CDR3 DNA reads TGTGCCAGTAGTGAAGTCCGGGGTATTAACACTGAAGCTTTCTTT. The genes are TRBV19 and TRBJ1-1; D uncertain. Per germline, CDR1 LNHDA and CDR2 SQIVND (reference sequence). The CDR3 runs to 15 residues. V was cut by 5 bases and J by 2 bases, with 15 bases left in between.

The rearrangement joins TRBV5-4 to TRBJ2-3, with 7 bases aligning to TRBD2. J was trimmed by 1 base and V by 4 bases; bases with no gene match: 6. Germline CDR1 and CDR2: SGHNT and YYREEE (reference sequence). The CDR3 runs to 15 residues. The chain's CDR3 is CASSPERGRTDTQYF. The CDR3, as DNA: TGTGCCAGCAGCCCTGAGCGGGGCCGCACAGATACGCAGTATTTT.

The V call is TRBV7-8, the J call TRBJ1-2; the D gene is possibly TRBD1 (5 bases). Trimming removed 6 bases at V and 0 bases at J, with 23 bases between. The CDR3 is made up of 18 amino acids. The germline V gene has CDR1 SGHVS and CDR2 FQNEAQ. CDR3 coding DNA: TGTGCCAGCAGTTTATACGAGGAGCAGGACACCACTAACTATGGCTACACCTTC. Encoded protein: CASSLYEEQDTTNYGYTF.

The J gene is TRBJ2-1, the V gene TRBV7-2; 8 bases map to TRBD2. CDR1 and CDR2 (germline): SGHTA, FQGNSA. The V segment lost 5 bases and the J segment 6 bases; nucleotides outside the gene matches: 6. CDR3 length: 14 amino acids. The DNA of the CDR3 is TGTGCCAGCAGCCGTGGACTAGCATCCAATGAGCAGTTCTTC. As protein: CASSRGLASNEQFF.

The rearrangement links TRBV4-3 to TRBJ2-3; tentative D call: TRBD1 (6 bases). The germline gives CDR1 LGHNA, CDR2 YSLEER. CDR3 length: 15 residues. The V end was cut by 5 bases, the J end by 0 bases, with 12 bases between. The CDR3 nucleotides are TGCGCCAGCAGCAATGGACAGCTTAGCACAGATACGCAGTATTTT. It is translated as CASSNGQLSTDTQYF.

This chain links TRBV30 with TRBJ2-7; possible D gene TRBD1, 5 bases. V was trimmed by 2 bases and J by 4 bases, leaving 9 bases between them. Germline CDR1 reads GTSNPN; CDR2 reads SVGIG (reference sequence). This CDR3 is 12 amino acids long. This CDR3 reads CAWSLQVYEQYF. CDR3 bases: TGTGCCTGGAGTCTACAGGTATACGAGCAGTACTTC.

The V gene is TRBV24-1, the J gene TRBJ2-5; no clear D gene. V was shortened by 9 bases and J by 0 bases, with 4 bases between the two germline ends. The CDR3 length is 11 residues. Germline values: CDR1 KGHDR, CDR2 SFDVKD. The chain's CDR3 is CATADQETQYF. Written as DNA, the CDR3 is TGTGCCACCGCAGACCAAGAGACCCAGTACTTC.

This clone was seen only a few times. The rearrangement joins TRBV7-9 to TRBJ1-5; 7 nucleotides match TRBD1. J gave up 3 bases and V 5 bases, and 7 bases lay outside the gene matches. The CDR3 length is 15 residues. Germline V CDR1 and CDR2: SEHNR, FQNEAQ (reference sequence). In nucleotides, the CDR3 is TGTGCCAGCAGCCCGACAGGGACGATCAATCAGCCCCAGCATTTT. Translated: CASSPTGTINQPQHF.

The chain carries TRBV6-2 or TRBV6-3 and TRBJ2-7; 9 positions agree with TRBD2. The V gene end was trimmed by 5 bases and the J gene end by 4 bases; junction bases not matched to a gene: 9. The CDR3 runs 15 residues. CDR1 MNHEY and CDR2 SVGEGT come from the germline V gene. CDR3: CASSPPGGRGYEQYF. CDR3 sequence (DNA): TGTGCCAGCAGTCCCCCCGGCGGGAGGGGGTACGAGCAGTACTTC.

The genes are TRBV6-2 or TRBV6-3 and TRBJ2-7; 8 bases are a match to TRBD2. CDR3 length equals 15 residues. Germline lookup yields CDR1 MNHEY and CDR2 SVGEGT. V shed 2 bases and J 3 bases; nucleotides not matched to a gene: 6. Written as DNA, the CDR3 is TGTGCCAGCAGTTACGAACGGGGGGGACGCTACGAGCAGTACTTC. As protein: CASSYERGGRYEQYF.

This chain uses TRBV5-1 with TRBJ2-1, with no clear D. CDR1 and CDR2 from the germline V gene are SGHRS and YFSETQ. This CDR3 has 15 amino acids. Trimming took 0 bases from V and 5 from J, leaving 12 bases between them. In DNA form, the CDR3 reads TGCGCCAGCAGCTTGGAAGCTTTACCCCACAATGAGCAGTTCTTC. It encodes CASSLEALPHNEQFF.